This T cell receptor beta chain was sequenced in a study of blood T cell repertoires in COVID-19. Background on the study: Material from acute and convalescent COVID-19 was sourced from the United States, Italy and Spain. From T cells, B-cell-depleted T cells, or PBMCs came the material, which was cDNA or gDNA.

The CDR3 runs to 14 residues. Trimming took off 7 bases at V and 5 bases at J, with 17 bases between the two ends. Germline assignment: CDR1 MNHNS and CDR2 SASEGT. Per the study methods: How many nucleated cells were present was estimated from reference gene primer amplification. Profiled with immunoSEQ multiplex PCR; TCRdb holds only in-frame clones, not every one. V and J calls and clone size follow that table, whereas D and trimming were derived from the DNA. Of about 170,000 clones detected, around 88% appear once; the ten largest clones hold roughly 19%. V gene TRBV6-1 combines with J gene TRBJ2-5, with D possibly being TRBD2 (5 bases). The clonotype originates from a woman aged 70-85 years who had recovered from COVID-19. The sequenced sample consisted of peripheral blood. CDR3: CASTGPEEVETQYF. The DNA of the CDR3 is TGTGCCAGCACCGGCCCGGAGGAGGTTGAGACCCAGTACTTC.